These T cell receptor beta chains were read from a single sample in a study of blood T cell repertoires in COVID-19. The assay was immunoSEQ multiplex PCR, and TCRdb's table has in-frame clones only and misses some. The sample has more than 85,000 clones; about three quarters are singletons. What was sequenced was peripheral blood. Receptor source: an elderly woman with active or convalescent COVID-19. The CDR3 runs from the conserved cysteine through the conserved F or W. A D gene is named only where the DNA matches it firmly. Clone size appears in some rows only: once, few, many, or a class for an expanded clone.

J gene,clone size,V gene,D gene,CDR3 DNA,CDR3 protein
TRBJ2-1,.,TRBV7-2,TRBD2,TGTGCCAGCAGCTATACTAGCGGGAGTTACAATGAGCAGTTCTTC,CASSYTSGSYNEQFF
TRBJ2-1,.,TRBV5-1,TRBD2,TGCGCCAGCACCTCTAGCGGGAGGGCCCTAAAATACAATGAGCAGTTCTTC,CASTSSGRALKYNEQFF
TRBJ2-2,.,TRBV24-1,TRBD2,TGTGCCACCAGTGATCCGGGACTAGCGGGCGGGGAGCTGTTTTTT,CATSDPGLAGGELFF
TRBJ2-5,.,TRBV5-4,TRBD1,TGTGCCAGCAGCCTGGGGGGGACAGGGAGTGTTGGGACCCAGTACTTC,CASSLGGTGSVGTQYF
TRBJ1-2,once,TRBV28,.,TGTGCCAGCAGTTTAGATCCCCGAACGGGGTATGGCTACACCTTC,CASSLDPRTGYGYTF
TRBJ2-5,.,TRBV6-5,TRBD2,TGTGCCAGCAGTTACGGGCCTAGCGGGGGCCAAGAGACCCAGTACTTC,CASSYGPSGGQETQYF
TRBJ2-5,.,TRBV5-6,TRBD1,TGTGCCAGCAGCTTAGGGACAGGGGAAGAGACCCAGTACTTC,CASSLGTGEETQYF
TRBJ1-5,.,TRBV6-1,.,TGTGCCAGCAGTGAAAAGTGGGCAGGCTATAGCAATCAGCCCCAGCATTTT,CASSEKWAGYSNQPQHF
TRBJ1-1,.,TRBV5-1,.,TGCGCCAGCAGCTTGGACGGTATGAACACTGAAGCTTTCTTT,CASSLDGMNTEAFF
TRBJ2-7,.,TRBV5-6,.,TGTGCCAGCAGCTTGAACAGGCTCTACGAGCAGTACTTC,CASSLNRLYEQYF
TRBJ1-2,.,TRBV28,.,TGTGCCAGCAGTTGGACGTGGGGGGGGCGCGGGTATGGCTACACCTTC,CASSWTWGGRGYGYTF
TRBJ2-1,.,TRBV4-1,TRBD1,TGCGCCAGCAGCCAAGATATAGGGACAGGCAGTGTTGGGCAGTTCTTC,CASSQDIGTGSVGQFF
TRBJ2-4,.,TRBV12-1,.,TGTGCCAGCAGCTTTGGAGGGCGGGAGGCCAAAAACATTCAGTACTTC,CASSFGGREAKNIQYF
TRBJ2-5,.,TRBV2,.,TGTGCCAGCAGTGACCGACGGGGGGAGACCCAGTACTTC,CASSDRRGETQYF
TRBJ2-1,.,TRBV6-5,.,TGTGCCAGCAGCAAACTAGCAGCAAATTACAATGAGCAGTTCTTC,CASSKLAANYNEQFF
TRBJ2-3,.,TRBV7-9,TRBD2,TGTGCCAGCAGCGCCGCCGGGACTAGCCCCGGAGATACGCAGTATTTT,CASSAAGTSPGDTQYF
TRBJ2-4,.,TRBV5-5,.,TGTGCCAGCAGCTTGCCAGGGGCGAACATTCAGTACTTC,CASSLPGANIQYF
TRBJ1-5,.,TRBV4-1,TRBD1,TGCGCCAGCAGCCAAGCTCCCGGACAGGCTGGCAATCAGCCCCAGCATTTT,CASSQAPGQAGNQPQHF
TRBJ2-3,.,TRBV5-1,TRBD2,TGCGCCAGCACAGTAGCGGGGACGACAGATACGCAGTATTTT,CASTVAGTTDTQYF
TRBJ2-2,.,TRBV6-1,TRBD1,TGTGCCAGCAGTGATGCCCTCAGGGGGCGGGAGAACACCGGGGAGCTGTTTTTT,CASSDALRGRENTGELFF
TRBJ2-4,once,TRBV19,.,TGTGCCAGTAGTCCGTCCGGTGGAAACATTCAGTACTTC,CASSPSGGNIQYF
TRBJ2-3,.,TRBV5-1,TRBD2,TGCGCCAGCAGCTTAGGACTAGCGGGAGTTTCCAGTACAGATACGCAGTATTTT,CASSLGLAGVSSTDTQYF
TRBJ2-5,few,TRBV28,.,TGTGCCAGCAGTTTAGGCGGCGGGAAAGAGACCCAGTACTTC,CASSLGGGKETQYF
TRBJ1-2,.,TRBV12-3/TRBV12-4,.,TGTGCCAGCAGCTTTCGACAGTATGGCTACACCTTC,CASSFRQYGYTF
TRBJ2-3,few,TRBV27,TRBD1,TGTGCCAGCAGTTTATCTCCGGACAGGGTCACAGATACGCAGTATTTT,CASSLSPDRVTDTQYF
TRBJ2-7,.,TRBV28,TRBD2,TGTGCCAGCAGTTTTAACCTAGCGGGAGGGTTCGAGCAGTACTTC,CASSFNLAGGFEQYF
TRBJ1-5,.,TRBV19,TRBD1,TGTGCCAGTAAGGGGGCGAATCAGCCCCAGCATTTT,CASKGANQPQHF
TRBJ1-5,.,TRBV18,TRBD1,TGTGCCAGCTCACCGACAGGGAATCAGCCCCAGCATTTT,CASSPTGNQPQHF
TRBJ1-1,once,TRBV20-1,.,TGCAGACTCCGGCGGGGGAATGAAGCTTTCTTT,CRLRRGNEAFF
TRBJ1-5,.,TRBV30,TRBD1,TGTGCCTGGAGGCGACAGGGGGATCAGCCCCAGCATTTT,CAWRRQGDQPQHF
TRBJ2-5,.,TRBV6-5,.,TGTGCCAGCAGCCATGCTGAGCGCCAGTACTTC,CASSHAERQYF
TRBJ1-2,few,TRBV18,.,TGTGCCAGCTCAGCCAACAGGGTGGGCTGGAACGCTGGCTACACCTTC,CASSANRVGWNAGYTF
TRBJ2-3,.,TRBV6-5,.,TGTGCCAGCAGCGCGACTACAACAGATACGCAGTATTTT,CASSATTTDTQYF
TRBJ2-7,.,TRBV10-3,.,TGTGCCATCAGTGGAACACAGGGATACTACGAGCAGTACTTC,CAISGTQGYYEQYF
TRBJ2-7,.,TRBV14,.,TGTGCCAGCAGCCCCCGGGTTACATCCTACGAGCAGTACTTC,CASSPRVTSYEQYF
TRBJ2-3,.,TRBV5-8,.,TGTGCCAGCAGCCTAGGCTGGAGCCTAATCACAGATACGCAGTATTTT,CASSLGWSLITDTQYF
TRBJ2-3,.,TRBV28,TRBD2,TGTGCCAGCAGTTTCCTAGCGGGAGGGGCAGATACGCAGTATTTT,CASSFLAGGADTQYF